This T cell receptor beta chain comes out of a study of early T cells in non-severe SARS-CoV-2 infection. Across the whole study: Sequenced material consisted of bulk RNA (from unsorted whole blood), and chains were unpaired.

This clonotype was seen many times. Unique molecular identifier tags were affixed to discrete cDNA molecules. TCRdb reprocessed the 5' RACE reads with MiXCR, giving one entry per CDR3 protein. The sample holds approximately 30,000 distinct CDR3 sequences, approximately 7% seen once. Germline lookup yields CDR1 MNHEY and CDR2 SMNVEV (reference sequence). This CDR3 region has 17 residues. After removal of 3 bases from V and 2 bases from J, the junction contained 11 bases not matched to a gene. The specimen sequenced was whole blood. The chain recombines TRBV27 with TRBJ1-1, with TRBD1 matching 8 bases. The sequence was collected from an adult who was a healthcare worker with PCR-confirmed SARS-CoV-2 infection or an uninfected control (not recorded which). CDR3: CASSFTTGQGGNTEAFF. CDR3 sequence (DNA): TGTGCCAGCAGTTTCACGACCGGACAGGGCGGTAACACTGAAGCTTTCTTT.